The rows below give T cell receptor beta chains drawn from one sample of a study of T cells in localized non-small cell lung cancer. Data came from immunoSEQ multiplex PCR; TCRdb stores just in-frame clones and leaves some out. Counted here are 7,000 to 9,000 clones, 93% occurring once; the ten biggest clones make up approximately 3%. Sample: peripheral blood, taken before any cancer treatment. Receptor source: a woman between 40 and 69 years old with stage I lung adenocarcinoma. Both conserved end residues are part of each CDR3. The D gene is left open where the match is weak. Not all rows give a size; the values are once, few, many and, for expanded clones, a class.

>TRBD1|TRBJ2-7|TRBV7-9|-
CASSPRDRGLVQYF
TGTGCCAGCAGCCCACGGGACAGGGGGCTTGTGCAGTACTTC
>TRBD1|TRBJ1-6|TRBV15|-
CATSKLTQGAGNSPLHF
TGTGCCACCAGCAAGCTGACCCAGGGGGCTGGTAATTCACCCCTCCACTTT
>TRBD1|TRBJ1-5|TRBV6-5|-
CASTRTGARGQPQHF
TGTGCCAGCACAAGGACAGGGGCGAGGGGTCAGCCCCAGCATTTT
>-|TRBJ2-3|TRBV6-5|-
CATKSRGSGDTQYF
TGTGCCACCAAAAGCAGGGGCAGTGGAGATACGCAGTATTTT
>-|TRBJ2-6|TRBV2|once
CASSPVSGANVLTF
TGTGCCAGCAGTCCCGTCTCTGGGGCCAACGTCCTGACTTTC
>TRBD1|TRBJ1-2|TRBV28|-
CASRTGGAYGYTF
TGTGCCAGCAGGACAGGGGGCGCCTATGGCTACACCTTC
>-|TRBJ1-2|TRBV19|-
CASNQLGDGTGYGYTF
TGTGCCAGTAACCAATTGGGGGATGGTACAGGCTATGGCTACACCTTC
>TRBD1|TRBJ1-1|TRBV6-5|-
CASRGQGEAEAFF
TGTGCCAGCAGGGGACAGGGGGAAGCTGAAGCTTTCTTT
>-|TRBJ1-1|TRBV10-3|-
CAIRGTHLNTEAFF
TGTGCCATCAGAGGGACACACCTGAACACTGAAGCTTTCTTT
>TRBD2|TRBJ2-5|TRBV4-2|-
CASSQGGTSGIGGQETQYF
TGTGCCAGCAGCCAAGGCGGGACTAGCGGGATTGGGGGCCAAGAGACCCAGTACTTC
>-|TRBJ1-4|TRBV7-4|-
CASSERHRLLVDNEKLFF
TGTGCCAGCAGTGAACGACACCGTCTCCTAGTCGACAATGAAAAACTGTTTTTT
>TRBD2|TRBJ2-1|TRBV27|-
CASSLSPAGGVGPDNEQFF
TGTGCCAGCAGTTTATCTCCAGCGGGGGGGGTTGGTCCGGACAATGAGCAGTTCTTC
>TRBD1|TRBJ2-6|TRBV7-7|-
CATKGDRVGISGANVLTF
TGTGCCACCAAAGGGGACAGGGTGGGGATCTCTGGGGCCAACGTCCTGACTTTC
>TRBD2|TRBJ2-1|TRBV30|-
CAWSQAGGYNEQFF
TGTGCCTGGAGCCAAGCGGGAGGGTACAATGAGCAGTTCTTC
>-|TRBJ1-1|TRBV13|-
CASSLVLNTEAFF
TGTGCCAGCAGCTTAGTACTGAACACTGAAGCTTTCTTT
>-|TRBJ2-1|TRBV19|-
CASSKSGGLNEQFF
TGTGCCAGTAGTAAATCTGGGGGCTTAAATGAGCAGTTCTTC